A single sample gave rise to the 18 T cell receptor beta chains below, sequenced in a study of T cell clones after liver transplantation. The protocol was immunoSEQ multiplex PCR, while the TCRdb copy is restricted to in-frame clones and leaves out a portion. Of 65,000 to 70,000 clones listed, almost 95% are singletons. The sequences come from CD4+ T cells from blood, collected less than 26 months after liver transplant. The receptors derive from a human patient who received a liver transplant. Some T cells may originate from the graft donor.

V gene TRBV14 combines with J gene TRBJ1-1, with 7 positions matching TRBD1. CDR3 size: 13 residues. Looked up from germline, CDR1 is SGHDN and CDR2 is FVKESK. With V trimmed by 6 bases and J by 3 bases, 4 bases remained unmatched. DNA for the CDR3: TGTGCCAGCAGAGGGACAGAGGACACTGAAGCTTTCTTT. This sequence encodes CASRGTEDTEAFF.

The J gene is TRBJ1-1, the V gene TRBV21-1; TRBD1, as called in the table, went unchecked against the DNA. TRBV21-1 is shown as a pseudogene. This CDR3 has 16 residues. The CDR3 loop is CASSKALWTGWPEAFF. DNA for the CDR3: TGTGCCAGCAGCAAAGCGCTTTGGACAGGGTGGCCTGAAGCTTTCTTT.

CDR3 nucleotide sequence: TGTGCCAGCAGCGTAGCGGTTGGAGATACGCAGTATTTT. Its protein product is CASSVAVGDTQYF. The chain is built from TRBV9 and TRBJ2-3, with D hard to call. Germline V lookup: CDR1 SGDLS, CDR2 YYNGEE. The CDR3 extends over 13 amino acids. The ends were cut back, 0 bases at V and 5 bases at J, with 7 bases in the middle.

The V and J genes are TRBV30 and TRBJ2-7, with D unclear. This CDR3 contains 11 residues. The V and J ends lost 0 bases and 3 bases respectively, with 3 bases between them. CDR1 GTSNPN and CDR2 SVGIG come from the germline V gene (reference sequence). The CDR3 region has the DNA TGTGCCTGGAGTGTTGGCTACGAGCAGTACTTC. It codes for CAWSVGYEQYF.

This rearrangement joins TRBV7-2 to TRBJ2-7; the D gene is possibly TRBD1 (5 bases). The CDR3 covers 15 residues. Germline assignment: CDR1 SGHTA and CDR2 FQGNSA. V gave up 5 bases and J gave up 2 bases, with 16 bases separating them. The CDR3: CASSQSGAFTYEQYF. The CDR3 DNA is TGTGCCAGCAGCCAATCTGGGGCTTTTACCTACGAGCAGTACTTC.

This chain links TRBV15 with TRBJ2-1; D is unresolved. Trimming took off 0 bases at V and 5 bases at J, with 11 bases between the two ends. Germline lookup yields CDR1 LNHNV and CDR2 YYDKDF (reference sequence). The CDR3 has 15 residues. CDR3 protein: CATSRENPRNNEQFF. The CDR3 DNA follows: TGTGCCACCAGCAGAGAAAACCCCAGAAACAATGAGCAGTTCTTC.

The rearrangement links TRBV7-9 to TRBJ1-1; D remains unclear. Trimming removed 1 base at V and 8 bases at J, with 8 bases between. CDR1 SEHNR and CDR2 FQNEAQ come from the germline V gene (reference sequence). This CDR3 comprises 12 residues. The CDR3 region has the DNA TGTGCCAGCAGCTTAGTACAGCCCGAAGCTTTCTTT. Translation: CASSLVQPEAFF. Drawing the rest from reference TRBV7-9 and TRBJ1-1, the complete variable domain is DTGVSQNPRHKITKRGQNVTFRCDPISEHNRLYWYRQTLGQGPEFLTYFQNEAQLEKSRLLSDRFSAERPKGSFSTLEIQRTEQGDSAMYLCASSLVQPEAFFGQGTRLTVV.

The chain combines TRBV7-2 with TRBJ2-3, with a weak D call TRBD2 (6 bases). The V and J ends lost 5 bases and 8 bases respectively, with 20 bases between them. This CDR3 has 15 residues. Germline-derived CDR1 and CDR2 are SGHTA and FQGNSA. As DNA, the CDR3 is TGTGCCAGCAGCCTTAGCGGTCCAGGTCTCGGTACGCAGTATTTT. Amino acid sequence: CASSLSGPGLGTQYF.

This clone was counted only a few times. The rearrangement uses TRBV4-2 and TRBJ2-7, with D possibly being TRBD1 or TRBD2 (7 bases each). CDR3 length: 15 amino acids. V was clipped by 3 bases and J by 5 bases, with 17 bases between them. CDR1 is LGHNA and CDR2 is YNFKEQ in the germline V gene. The CDR3 here is CASSHRQGGGDEQYF. CDR3 nucleotide sequence: TGTGCCAGCAGCCACAGACAGGGAGGGGGAGACGAGCAGTACTTC.

This clone was counted a few times. V and J are TRBV4-1 and TRBJ2-7; possible D gene TRBD1, 6 bases. The CDR3 is 17 residues long. Germline V gives CDR1 MGHRA, CDR2 YSYEKL. V gave up 4 bases and J gave up 2 bases, with 21 bases separating them. CDR3 coding DNA: TGCGCCAGCAGCCCCTTAGGGGGTGAAGTCGACCCCTACGAGCAGTACTTC. It codes for CASSPLGGEVDPYEQYF.

The rearrangement joins TRBV7-3 to TRBJ2-7; 9 nucleotides agree with TRBD1. Germline loops: CDR1 SGHTA, CDR2 FQGTGA. This CDR3 is built from 15 residues. V lost 2 bases and J lost 5; bases outside the gene matches: 7. CDR3 amino acids: CASSLGAGQGHEQYF. In nucleotides, the CDR3 is TGTGCCAGCAGCTTAGGGGCGGGACAGGGACACGAGCAGTACTTC.

The chain links TRBV2 to TRBJ2-2; TRBD2 is a possible D gene (5 bases). The CDR3 is made up of 13 amino acids. V lost 6 bases to trimming and J lost 7 bases, with 12 bases between them. Germline V lookup: CDR1 SNHLY, CDR2 FYNNEI. The CDR3 is CASRLESGGELFF. Here the CDR3 DNA reads TGTGCCAGCAGACTAGAATCGGGCGGGGAGCTGTTTTTT.

The chain combines TRBV18 with TRBJ1-3, with D perhaps TRBD1 (6 bases). Trimming removed 6 bases from V and 0 bases from J, with 12 bases in between. The V gene's germline CDR1 is KGHSH and CDR2 LQKENI. CDR3 length equals 15 residues. The CDR3 nucleotides are TGTGCCAGCTCTCACGGACAGAGCTCTGGAAACACCATATATTTT. It encodes CASSHGQSSGNTIYF.

The chain employs TRBV2 and TRBJ2-7, with no clear D. This CDR3 is 12 amino acids long. From germline, CDR1 is SNHLY and CDR2 FYNNEI. Trimming stripped 6 bases from V and 0 bases from J, with 6 bases between. The CDR3 coding sequence is TGTGCCAGCAGGCAGATCTCCTACGAGCAGTACTTC. Residues: CASRQISYEQYF. The whole variable domain, remainder taken from reference TRBV2 and TRBJ2-7, is EPEVTQTPSHQVTQMGQEVILRCVPISNHLYFYWYRQILGQKVEFLVSFYNNEISEKSEIFDDQFSVERPDGSNFTLKIRSTKLEDSAMYFCASRQISYEQYFGPGTRLTVT.

The chain links TRBV6-1 to TRBJ2-7; D unresolved. Germline CDR1 is MNHNS and CDR2 is SASEGT. This CDR3 comprises 13 residues. V was trimmed by 8 bases and J by 2 bases, leaving 13 bases between them. The CDR3 loop reads CASRYGIPYEQYF. DNA of the CDR3: TGTGCCAGCCGTTATGGCATCCCCTACGAGCAGTACTTC.

This chain uses TRBV5-6 with TRBJ2-7, with unresolved D. Trimming removed 0 bases at V and 3 bases at J, with 4 bases between. The germline CDR1 and CDR2 sequences are SGHDT and YYEEEE. CDR3 length equals 12 residues. The CDR3 sequence is CASSLDFYEQYF. The CDR3 coding sequence is TGTGCCAGCAGCTTGGACTTCTACGAGCAGTACTTC.

The chain links TRBV7-2 to TRBJ1-1; 8 bases fit TRBD1. Germline V gene data show CDR1 as SGHTA and CDR2 as FQGNSA. V was pared by 3 bases and J by 6 bases, with 6 bases of the junction left unmatched. The CDR3 has 14 amino acids. This CDR3 reads CASSFDRGTPEAFF. CDR3 nucleotide sequence: TGTGCCAGCAGCTTCGACAGGGGTACCCCTGAAGCTTTCTTT.

This clone was observed a few times. The chain recombines TRBV6-1 with TRBJ2-1; 13 positions match TRBD2. With V trimmed by 8 bases and J by 8 bases, 3 bases remained unmatched. Germline assignment: CDR1 MNHNS and CDR2 SASEGT. The CDR3 runs to 13 residues. The CDR3 loop reads CASRLAGGHEQFF. In DNA, the CDR3 is TGTGCCAGCCGACTAGCGGGAGGTCATGAGCAGTTCTTC.